These 5 T cell receptor beta chains came from one sample sequenced in a study of shared clonotypes between healthy human individuals. Generated by immunoSEQ multiplex PCR, the TCRdb table keeps only in-frame clones and is missing some. This sample has about 1 million clones, with around four fifths found just once. The sequencing input was memory CD4+ T cells sorted from blood. Subset described: CD45RA-negative fraction. The source of these receptors is a man aged 18 to 29 in good health.

The V call is TRBV7-6, the J call TRBJ2-7; 11 nucleotides align to TRBD1. The CDR3 contains 15 residues. V dropped 5 bases and J dropped 3; count of bases not matched to a gene: 6. CDR1 is SGHVS, CDR2 FNYEAQ, per germline. The CDR3 spells CASSLLGTGGYEQYF. CDR3 in DNA: TGTGCCAGCAGCCTACTGGGGACAGGGGGCTACGAGCAGTACTTC.

This clone was counted only a few times. The rearrangement links TRBV9 to TRBJ1-1, with 8 bases matching TRBD1. This CDR3 region has 17 residues. The junction had 13 bases not matched to a gene; V was cut back by 4 bases and J by 2 bases. Germline CDR1 reads SGDLS; CDR2 reads YYNGEE. The CDR3 DNA follows: TGTGCCAGCAGCCCCTCCGGACAGGGAGGTCTTAACACTGAAGCTTTCTTT. Amino acid sequence: CASSPSGQGGLNTEAFF.

The V and J genes are TRBV30 and TRBJ1-5; D is possibly TRBD1 (5 bases). Germline CDR1 and CDR2: GTSNPN and SVGIG (reference sequence). The V and J ends lost 2 bases and 2 bases respectively, with 10 bases between them. The CDR3 runs 14 residues. CDR3 residues: CAWSWQGGNQPQHF. Written as DNA, the CDR3 is TGTGCCTGGAGTTGGCAGGGTGGCAATCAGCCCCAGCATTTT. Supplemented by reference TRBV30 and TRBJ1-5, the full variable domain reads SQTIHQWPATLVQPVGSPLSLECTVEGTSNPNLYWYRQAAGRGLQLLFYSVGIGQISSEVPQNLSASRPQDRQFILSSKKLLLSDSGFYLCAWSWQGGNQPQHFGDGTRLSIL.

The chain carries TRBV28 and TRBJ2-3; D ambiguous. CDR1 MDHEN and CDR2 SYDVKM come from the germline V gene. With 0 bases removed from V and 1 base from J, the gap between germline ends came to 8 bases. The CDR3 is made up of 15 amino acids. CDR3 in DNA: TGTGCCAGCAGTTTATGGGCCACCCGCACAGATACGCAGTATTTT. Protein: CASSLWATRTDTQYF. The full variable domain, in which reference TRBV28 and TRBJ2-3 provide the parts outside the CDR3, is DVKVTQSSRYLVKRTGEKVFLECVQDMDHENMFWYRQDPGLGLRLIYFSYDVKMKEKGDIPEGYSVSREKKERFSLILESASTNQTSMYLCASSLWATRTDTQYFGPGTRLTVL.

The chain joins TRBV9 to TRBJ2-2; D might be TRBD2 (5 bases). The V end was cut by 5 bases, the J end by 0 bases, with 8 bases between. The CDR3 loop spans 14 amino acids. Per the germline V gene, CDR1 is SGDLS and CDR2 is YYNGEE. CDR3 residues: CASSPGTNTGELFF. The DNA of the CDR3 is TGTGCCAGCAGTCCGGGAACGAACACCGGGGAGCTGTTTTTT.